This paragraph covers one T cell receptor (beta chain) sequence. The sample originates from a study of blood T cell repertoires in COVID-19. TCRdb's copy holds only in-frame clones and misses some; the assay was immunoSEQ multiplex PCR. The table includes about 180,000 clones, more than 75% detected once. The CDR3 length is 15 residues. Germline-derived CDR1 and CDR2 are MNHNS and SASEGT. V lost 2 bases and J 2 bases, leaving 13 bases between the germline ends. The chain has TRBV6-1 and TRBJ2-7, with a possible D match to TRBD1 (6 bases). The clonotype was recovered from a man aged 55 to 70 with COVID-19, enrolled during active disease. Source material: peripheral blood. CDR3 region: CASSERGRGPYEQYF. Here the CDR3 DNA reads TGTGCCAGCAGTGAAAGGGGCAGGGGACCCTACGAGCAGTACTTC.